A single sample is the source of the 10 T cell receptor beta chains below, sequenced in a study of cytomegalovirus exposure and HLA in healthy donors. The PCR made use of 60 Vbeta and 13 Jbeta primers. Method: immunoSEQ multiplex PCR; TCRdb's copy keeps in-frame clones and lacks some. Among 120,000 or so clones, 76% were seen once, and the ten largest hold 15% to 20%. The sequencing sample was made of PBMCs. The source is a man aged 50-60 years in good health and CMV-seropositive.

The rearrangement joins TRBV4-1 to TRBJ1-2; 7 bases map to TRBD1. Germline-derived CDR1 and CDR2 are MGHRA and YSYEKL. The CDR3 is 13 residues long. The ends lost 4 bases at V and 4 bases at J; junction bases unmatched: 3. The CDR3, as DNA: TGCGCCAGCAGCCCTAGGGGGCCCTATGGCTACACCTTC. This sequence encodes CASSPRGPYGYTF.

In its sample, this clone was seen a few times. The gene calls are TRBV7-9 and TRBJ2-7; tentatively, D is TRBD2 (6 bases). CDR1 and CDR2 from the germline V gene are SEHNR and FQNEAQ (reference sequence). Trimming took off 1 base at V and 0 bases at J, with 10 bases between the two ends. This CDR3 is built from 15 residues. Here the CDR3 reads CASSLGGGTSYEQYF. In DNA, the CDR3 is TGTGCCAGCAGCTTAGGTGGAGGGACCTCCTACGAGCAGTACTTC.

The rearrangement joins TRBV9 to TRBJ2-6, with D uncertain. CDR3 size: 14 residues. Germline V gene data show CDR1 as SGDLS and CDR2 as YYNGEE. V lost 4 bases and J lost 1, with 6 bases in between. For the CDR3, the DNA is TGTGCCAGCAGCCCCGTTTCTGGGGCCAACGTCCTGACTTTC. Translation: CASSPVSGANVLTF.

This clone was recorded a few times. The rearrangement links TRBV7-8 to TRBJ1-5, with a possible D match to TRBD1 (5 bases). V was clipped by 6 bases and J by 1 base, with 19 bases between them. From germline, CDR1 is SGHVS and CDR2 FQNEAQ. The CDR3 consists of 17 residues. The CDR3 DNA reads as TGTGCCAGCAGAGGGTTGGGGGGGGTCGGGAGCAATCAGCCCCAGCATTTT. This gives the protein CASRGLGGVGSNQPQHF.

The chain carries TRBV13 and TRBJ2-3, with 13 nucleotides matching TRBD2. The CDR3 consists of 19 residues. With V trimmed by 5 bases and J by 2 bases, 13 bases remained unmatched. Germline values: CDR1 PRHDT, CDR2 FYEKMQ (reference sequence). CDR3 protein: CASSRRAGTSGELTDTQYF. The CDR3 DNA follows: TGTGCCAGCAGCCGAAGGGCCGGGACTAGCGGGGAACTCACAGATACGCAGTATTTT.

The chain couples TRBV6-5 to TRBJ2-7; D gene ambiguous. Trimming left V 6 bases short and J 2 bases short, with 11 bases between. Germline V gene sequence: CDR1 MNHEY, CDR2 SVGAGI. The CDR3 loop spans 13 amino acids. The CDR3 protein is CASRLTVAYEQYF. CDR3 bases: TGTGCCAGCAGACTTACAGTCGCCTACGAGCAGTACTTC.

The genes are TRBV6-5 and TRBJ1-2, with 7 bases matching TRBD1. CDR3 length: 16 residues. The ends lost 0 bases at V and 3 bases at J; junction bases unmatched: 7. The germline V gene encodes CDR1 MNHEY and CDR2 SVGAGI. CDR3 amino acids: CASSYSTGPIHYGYTF. CDR3 bases: TGTGCCAGCAGTTACTCGACAGGGCCCATTCACTATGGCTACACCTTC.

The chain carries TRBV2 and TRBJ2-7; 10 bases align to TRBD1. The germline gives CDR1 SNHLY, CDR2 FYNNEI. V trimming: 5 bases; J trimming: 4 bases; junction bases outside the gene matches: 5. The CDR3 is 14 residues long. Here the CDR3 reads CASSLPGQGYEQYF. The CDR3 DNA follows: TGTGCCAGCAGTCTTCCGGGACAGGGGTACGAGCAGTACTTC.

The chain combines TRBV25-1 with TRBJ2-2; 11 positions match TRBD1. Germline CDR1 and CDR2: MGHDK and SYGVNS. The CDR3 totals 13 residues. J lost 7 bases, V lost 8 bases, and 3 bases had no gene match. CDR3 in DNA: TGTGCCAGCTCCGGGACAGGGGGCGGGGAGCTGTTTTTT. Its protein is CASSGTGGGELFF.

J is TRBJ1-1 and V is TRBV19, with D possibly matching TRBD1 (5 bases). Germline loops: CDR1 LNHDA, CDR2 SQIVND (reference sequence). V was cut by 5 bases and J by 1 base, with 11 bases left in between. CDR3 size: 14 residues. The CDR3 loop reads CASSFWGGNTEAFF. CDR3 coding DNA: TGTGCCAGTAGTTTCTGGGGGGGGAACACTGAAGCTTTCTTT.